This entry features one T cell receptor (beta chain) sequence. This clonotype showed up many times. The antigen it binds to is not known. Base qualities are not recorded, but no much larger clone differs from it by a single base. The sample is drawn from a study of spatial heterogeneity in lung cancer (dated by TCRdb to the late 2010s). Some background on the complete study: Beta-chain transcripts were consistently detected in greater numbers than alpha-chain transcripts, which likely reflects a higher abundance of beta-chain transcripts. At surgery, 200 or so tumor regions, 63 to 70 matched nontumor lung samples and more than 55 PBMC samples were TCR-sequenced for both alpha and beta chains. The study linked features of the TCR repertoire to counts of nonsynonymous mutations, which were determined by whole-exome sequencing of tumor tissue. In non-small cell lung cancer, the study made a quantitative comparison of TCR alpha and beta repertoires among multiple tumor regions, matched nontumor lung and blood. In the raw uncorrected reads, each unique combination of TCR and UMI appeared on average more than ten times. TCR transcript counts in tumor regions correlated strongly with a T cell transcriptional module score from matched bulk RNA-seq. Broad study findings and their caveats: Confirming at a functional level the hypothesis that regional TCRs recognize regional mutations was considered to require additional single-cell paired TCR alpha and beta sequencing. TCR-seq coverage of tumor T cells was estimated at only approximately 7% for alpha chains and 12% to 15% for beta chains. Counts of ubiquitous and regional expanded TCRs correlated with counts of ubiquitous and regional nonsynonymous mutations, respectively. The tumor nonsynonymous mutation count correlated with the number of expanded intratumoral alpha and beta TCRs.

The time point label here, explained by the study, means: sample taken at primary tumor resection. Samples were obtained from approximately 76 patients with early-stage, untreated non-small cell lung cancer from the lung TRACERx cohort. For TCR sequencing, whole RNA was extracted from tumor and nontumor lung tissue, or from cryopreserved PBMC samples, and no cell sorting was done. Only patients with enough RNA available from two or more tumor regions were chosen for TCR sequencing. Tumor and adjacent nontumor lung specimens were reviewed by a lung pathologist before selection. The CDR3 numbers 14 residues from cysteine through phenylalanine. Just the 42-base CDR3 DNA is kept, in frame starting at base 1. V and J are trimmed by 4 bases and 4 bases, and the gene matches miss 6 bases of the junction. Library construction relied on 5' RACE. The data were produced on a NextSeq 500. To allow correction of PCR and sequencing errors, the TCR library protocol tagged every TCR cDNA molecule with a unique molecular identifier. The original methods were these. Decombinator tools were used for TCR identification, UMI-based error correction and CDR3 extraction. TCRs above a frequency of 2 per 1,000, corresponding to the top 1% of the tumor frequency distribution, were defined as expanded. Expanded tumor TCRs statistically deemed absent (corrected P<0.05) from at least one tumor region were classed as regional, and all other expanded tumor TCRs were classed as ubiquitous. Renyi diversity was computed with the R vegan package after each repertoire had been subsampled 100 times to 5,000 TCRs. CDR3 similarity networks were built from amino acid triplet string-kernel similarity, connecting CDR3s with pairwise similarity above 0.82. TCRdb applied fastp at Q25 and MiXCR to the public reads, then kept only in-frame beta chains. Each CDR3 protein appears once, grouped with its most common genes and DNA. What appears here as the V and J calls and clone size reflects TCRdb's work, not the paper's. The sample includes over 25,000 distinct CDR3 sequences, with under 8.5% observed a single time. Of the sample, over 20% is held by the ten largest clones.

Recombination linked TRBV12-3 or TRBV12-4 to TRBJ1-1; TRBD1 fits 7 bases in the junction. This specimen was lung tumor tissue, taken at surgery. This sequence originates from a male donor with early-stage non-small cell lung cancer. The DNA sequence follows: TGTGCCAGCAGTTCAGTGACAGGGCTCACTGAAGCTTTCTTT. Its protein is CASSSVTGLTEAFF.